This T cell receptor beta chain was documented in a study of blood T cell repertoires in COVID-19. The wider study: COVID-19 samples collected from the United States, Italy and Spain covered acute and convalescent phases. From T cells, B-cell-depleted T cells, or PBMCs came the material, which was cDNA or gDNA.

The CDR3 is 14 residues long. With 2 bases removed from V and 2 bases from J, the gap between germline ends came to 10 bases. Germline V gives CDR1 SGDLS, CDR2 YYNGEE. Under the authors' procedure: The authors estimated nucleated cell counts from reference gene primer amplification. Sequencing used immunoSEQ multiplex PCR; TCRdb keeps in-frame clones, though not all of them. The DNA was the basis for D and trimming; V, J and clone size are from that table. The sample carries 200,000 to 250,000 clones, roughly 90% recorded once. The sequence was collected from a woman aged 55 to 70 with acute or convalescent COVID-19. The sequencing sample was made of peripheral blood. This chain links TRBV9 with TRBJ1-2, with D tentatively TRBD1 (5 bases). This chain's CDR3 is CASSVDTANYGYTF. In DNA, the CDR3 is TGTGCCAGCAGCGTGGACACCGCGAACTATGGCTACACCTTC.